Listed below are T cell receptor beta chains from one sample, sequenced in a study of OX40 agonist ivuxolimab in advanced cancers. Clones were sequenced by immunoSEQ multiplex PCR, and TCRdb holds only the in-frame ones, with some missing. The repertoire holds under 30,000 clones, with about nine tenths as singletons. The sample in question was CD4+ or CD8+ T cells sorted from blood, obtained in a trial of the OX40 agonist ivuxolimab. Receptors originate from an adult with an advanced solid tumor such as melanoma, head and neck, liver or kidney cancer. CDR3s include the opening cysteine and the closing phenylalanine or tryptophan. A D gene is named only where the DNA matches it firmly. Clone size, where shown, is once, few, many, or a class for clones that have expanded.

>TRBV5-1|TRBJ2-3|TRBD1|-
TGCGCCAGCAGCTTGGTTCAGGGGGCCTCAGATACGCAGTATTTT
CASSLVQGASDTQYF
>TRBV7-3|TRBJ2-1|-|-
TGTGCCAGCTCTGGCCGAGCGGGTAACAATGAGCAGTTCTTC
CASSGRAGNNEQFF
>TRBV29-1|TRBJ2-7|TRBD1|-
TGCAGCGTTGCGTGGGACAGCCGGTACGAGCAGTACTTC
CSVAWDSRYEQYF
>TRBV7-2|TRBJ2-2|-|-
TGTGCCAGCAGCCCAGGCCCCCGACTAGCCAGGGGCACCGGGGAGCTGTTTTTT
CASSPGPRLARGTGELFF
>TRBV27|TRBJ1-2|-|-
TGTGCCAGCAGTTTATCAGCAGGGAGCTATGGCTACACCTTC
CASSLSAGSYGYTF
>TRBV6-1|TRBJ1-4|-|-
TGTGCCAGCAGTGCCGACAACGAAAAACTGTTTTTT
CASSADNEKLFF
>TRBV6-5|TRBJ2-7|-|-
TGTGCCAGCAACTTACGCCCGGGGAGGTACGAGCAGTACTTC
CASNLRPGRYEQYF
>TRBV13|TRBJ2-7|-|-
TGTGCCAGCAGCTTAGGCCTAACCTCGCCCTGGGGATACGAGCAGTACTTC
CASSLGLTSPWGYEQYF
>TRBV19|TRBJ1-2|TRBD1|-
TGTGCCAGTAGTATAGACCCAACAGGGGATAACTATGGCTACACCTTC
CASSIDPTGDNYGYTF
>TRBV13|TRBJ2-1|-|-
TGTGCCAGCAGCTCCGAGCTCTACAATGAGCAGTTCTTC
CASSSELYNEQFF
>TRBV2|TRBJ1-2|-|-
TGTGCCAGCAGCAAGGACCCAACCAACTATGGCTACACCTTC
CASSKDPTNYGYTF
>TRBV20-1|TRBJ2-1|-|-
TGCAGTGCTAGGGGGCTAGGCGAGTTCTTC
CSARGLGEFF
>TRBV29-1|TRBJ2-7|TRBD2|-
TGCAGCGTTGAGAAGGCGACTAGCGGCTCCTACGAGCAGTACTTC
CSVEKATSGSYEQYF
>TRBV29-1|TRBJ2-1|TRBD2|-
TGCAGCGTTGACGGGGGTCTAAAAGCGGGAGTGTCCTACAATGAGCAGTTCTTC
CSVDGGLKAGVSYNEQFF
>TRBV19|TRBJ2-7|TRBD2|few
TGTGCCAGTAGTATAGGACTAGCAGCCTACGAGCAGTACTTC
CASSIGLAAYEQYF
>TRBV5-4|TRBJ2-5|-|-
TGTGCCAGCAGCGGATGGACGGCCCAAGAGACCCAGTACTTC
CASSGWTAQETQYF
>TRBV27|TRBJ2-1|TRBD2|-
TGTGCCAGCAGTTTATCGTCTTGGGGTAGCGGGAGACCCAATGAGCAGTTCTTC
CASSLSSWGSGRPNEQFF
>TRBV10-1|TRBJ2-1|TRBD2|-
TGCGCCAGCAGTGAGTCGACGGGAGGTGACAATGAGCAGTTCTTC
CASSESTGGDNEQFF
>TRBV29-1|TRBJ1-2|-|few
TGCAGCGTTGAAGATCCGGCAGGAGATAACTATGGCTACACCTTC
CSVEDPAGDNYGYTF
>TRBV27|TRBJ2-3|-|-
TGTGCCAGCAGTTTATCTGATAGTGTAGGAGATACGCAGTATTTT
CASSLSDSVGDTQYF
>TRBV11-3|TRBJ2-5|-|-
TGTGCCAGCAGCGAGAGTATTTGGGGAGTCGGGGAGACCCAGTACTTC
CASSESIWGVGETQYF
>TRBV9|TRBJ1-1|-|-
TGTGCCAGCAGCGTAGCTAACGCGAACACTGAAGCTTTCTTT
CASSVANANTEAFF
>TRBV28|TRBJ2-1|TRBD2|-
TGTGCCAGCAGTTCTACCAGAAGGACTAGCGTGTACAATGAGCAGTTCTTC
CASSSTRRTSVYNEQFF
>TRBV5-5|TRBJ2-2|TRBD1|-
TGTGCCAGCAGCCTAAACCAGGGGGCAGCGTTAACCGGGGAGCTGTTTTTT
CASSLNQGAALTGELFF
>TRBV7-6|TRBJ2-1|-|-
TGTGCCAGCAGCTTAGGGGCTAGCCAACGTTTGGAGCAGTTCTTC
CASSLGASQRLEQFF
>TRBV19|TRBJ2-1|TRBD2|-
TGTGCCAGTAGTCCCGGGACTAGCGGAAACAATGAGCAGTTCTTC
CASSPGTSGNNEQFF
>TRBV11-2|TRBJ2-7|-|-
TGTGCCAGCAGCTTAGGTTTAGGAGCCTACGAGCAGTACTTC
CASSLGLGAYEQYF